These 23 T cell receptor beta chains share one sample of origin, sequenced in a study of Graves' ophthalmopathy and Graves' hyperthyroidism (dated by TCRdb to 2016 to 2019). The sequencer was an Illumina HiSeq 2000. For repertoire sequencing, TCR beta CDR3 regions were amplified from RNA transcripts. The first round was an RT-PCR using HTBI primers with the Qiagen OneStep RT-PCR kit, and this first round was followed by a second-round multiplex PCR, then size selection and purification. The public reads were quality trimmed at Q25 with fastp and then assembled into clones with MiXCR by TCRdb, keeping productive beta chains. Entries that share a CDR3 protein sequence are merged under the most common genes and DNA. The sample yields about 1.2 million distinct CDR3 sequences; about 40% were counted once. The ten top clones hold 11% of the sample. Sequenced material: peripheral blood or thyroid tissue (not recorded which). These receptors were taken from an adult man with Graves' hyperthyroidism.

This clonotype was seen only a few times. A much larger clone differs by one base, so this may be a read error. The gene calls are TRBV6-5 and TRBJ1-2; a weak D match, TRBD1 (5 bases). Germline V gene lookup returns CDR1 MNHEY and CDR2 SVGAGI. The CDR3 runs 11 residues. The CDR3 region has the DNA TGTGCCGGCAGAGACAGCGGTGGCTACACCTTC. Amino acid sequence: CAGRDSGGYTF.

A remark on this clonotype: Compared with germline, one end of the junction differs, possibly owing to a read error. The chain employs TRBV7-9 and TRBJ2-7; D possibly corresponds to TRBD2 (6 bases). CDR1 SEHNR and CDR2 FQNEAQ come from the germline V gene (reference sequence). There are 14 residues in the CDR3. Here the CDR3 DNA reads TGCGCCAGCAGCCCCCCCGGGAGCCCCCACGAGCAGTACTTC. Its translation is CASSPPGSPHEQYF.

This clonotype has at least ten counts. V and J are TRBV7-2 and TRBJ1-1; D is ambiguous. With 2 bases removed from V and 6 bases from J, the gap between germline ends came to 7 bases. Germline V gene data show CDR1 as SGHTA and CDR2 as FQGNSA. The CDR3 is 12 amino acids. The CDR3, as DNA: TGTGCCAGCAGCTTAAACCCCGCTGAAGCTTTCTTT. Protein product: CASSLNPAEAFF.

This clonotype occurred a few times. The rearrangement joins TRBV14 to TRBJ2-2; TRBD1 aligns across 7 bases. Germline V gene lookup returns CDR1 SGHDN and CDR2 FVKESK. V lost 5 bases, J lost 1 base, and 4 bases stayed unmatched. CDR3 length equals 15 residues. CDR3 in DNA: TGTGCCAGCAGCATGGGACAGCTGAACACCGGGGAGCTGTTTTTT. Its translation: CASSMGQLNTGELFF.

This chain's CDR3 is CSASNGLEETQYF. In DNA form, the CDR3 reads TGCAGTGCTAGTAACGGGTTGGAAGAGACCCAGTACTTC. The rearrangement links TRBV20-1 to TRBJ2-5; D not certain. Germline lookup yields CDR1 DFQATT and CDR2 SNEGSKA (reference sequence). The length of the CDR3 is 13 residues. V lost 3 bases and J lost 3, with 11 bases in between.

This clonotype was observed a few times. The chain links TRBV12-3 or TRBV12-4 to TRBJ2-7; TRBD2 matches at 9 bases. CDR3 size: 15 residues. With 5 bases clipped from V and 3 bases from J, the junction kept 8 bases outside the gene matches. CDR3 bases: TGTGCCAGCAGTCCCCGGGGTAGCGGGAGCTACGAGCAGTACTTC. Translation gives CASSPRGSGSYEQYF.

Note on this clonotype: It is likely a read error, because the conserved phenylalanine at the end of the CDR3 is missing. The CDR3 here is CASSFGGRRDHEQYY. Written as DNA, the CDR3 is TGCGCCAGCAGTTTCGGGGGGCGCCGAGACCACGAGCAGTACTAC. The chain is built from TRBV10-2 and TRBJ2-7; maybe TRBD2 (7 bases). Deletions cut 5 bases from V and 5 bases from J, with 19 bases between. The CDR3 spans 15 residues. Germline assignment: CDR1 WSHSY and CDR2 SAAADI.

For the CDR3, the DNA is TGTGCCAGCAGCATGCCGGGACTAGCGGGCCGGTACGAGCAGTACTTC. Amino acid sequence: CASSMPGLAGRYEQYF. The V and J genes are TRBV11-2 and TRBJ2-7, with TRBD2 matching over 12 bases. J gave up 4 bases and V 5 bases, and 9 bases lay outside the gene matches. The CDR3 runs 16 residues. Looked up from germline, CDR1 is SGHAT and CDR2 is FQNNGV. Supplemented by reference TRBV11-2 and TRBJ2-7, the full variable domain reads EAGVAQSPRYKIIEKRQSVAFWCNPISGHATLYWYQQILGQGPKLLIQFQNNGVVDDSQLPKDRFSAERLKGVDSTLKIQPAKLEDSAVYLCASSMPGLAGRYEQYFGPGTRLTVT.

This clonotype was observed a few times. A much larger clonotype is one base distant, so this may be a read error. This chain joins TRBV7-2 and TRBJ2-5; 8 nucleotides align to TRBD2. The CDR3 runs 14 residues. Germline V gene data show CDR1 as SGHTA and CDR2 as FQGNSA. Trimming cost V 3 bases and J 7 bases; bases outside gene matches: 7. CDR3 sequence reads: CASSFDSGIATQYF. DNA for the CDR3: TGTGCCAGCAGCTTCGATAGCGGGATCGCGACCCAGTACTTC.

The chain uses TRBV6-2 or TRBV6-3 and TRBJ1-2; D is uncertain. The germline V gene has CDR1 MNHEY and CDR2 SVGEGT. V was clipped by 7 bases and J by 8 bases, with 17 bases between them. CDR3 length: 13 residues. CDR3 residues: CASNADPLKGYTF. In DNA, the CDR3 is TGTGCCAGCAACGCCGATCCCTTAAAAGGCTACACCTTC.

This clonotype was seen more than once but under ten times. This chain links TRBV7-6 with TRBJ1-6, with D possibly matching TRBD1 (6 bases). Germline V gives CDR1 SGHVS, CDR2 FNYEAQ. The CDR3 spans 15 residues. V was cut by 6 bases and J by 10 bases, with 19 bases left in between. CDR3 protein: CASSPGGARESPLHF. In DNA form, the CDR3 reads TGTGCCAGCAGTCCGGGGGGGGCGCGGGAGTCACCCCTCCACTTT. Full variable domain (remainder filled in from reference TRBV7-6 and TRBJ1-6): GAGVSQSPRYKVTKRGQDVALRCDPISGHVSLYWYRQALGQGPEFLTYFNYEAQQDKSGLPNDRFSAERPEGSISTLTIQRTEQRDSAMYRCASSPGGARESPLHFGNGTRLTVT.

This clonotype appeared a few times. The rearrangement joins TRBV5-1 to TRBJ1-1; TRBD1 aligns across 11 bases. Trimming removed 4 bases from V and 2 bases from J; junction bases left unmatched: 7. Germline-derived CDR1 and CDR2 are SGHRS and YFSETQ. CDR3 length equals 16 residues. The CDR3 loop is CASSIGQGAFNTEAFF. DNA of the CDR3: TGCGCCAGCAGCATTGGACAGGGGGCGTTTAACACTGAAGCTTTCTTT. The full variable domain, with the rest looked up from reference TRBV5-1 and TRBJ1-1, is KAGVTQTPRYLIKTRGQQVTLSCSPISGHRSVSWYQQTPGQGLQFLFEYFSETQRNKGNFPGRFSGRQFSNSRSEMNVSTLELGDSALYLCASSIGQGAFNTEAFFGQGTRLTVV.

The sample holds many counts of this clonotype. The chain joins TRBV20-1 to TRBJ1-6; no clear D. The V end was cut by 3 bases, the J end by 7 bases, with 10 bases between. The V gene's germline CDR1 is DFQATT and CDR2 SNEGSKA (reference sequence). CDR3 length equals 13 residues. The CDR3 region has the DNA TGCAGTGCTAGGGGAGAACTGAATTCACCCCTCCACTTT. Its protein product is CSARGELNSPLHF.

This clonotype was seen at least ten times. The gene calls are TRBV9 and TRBJ1-1; D gene uncertain. Trimming left V 1 base short and J 3 bases short, with 7 bases between. The CDR3 covers 13 residues. Germline CDR1 SGDLS, CDR2 YYNGEE. CDR3 DNA: TGTGCCAGCAGCGTAACAGTCTACACTGAAGCTTTCTTT. Its translation: CASSVTVYTEAFF.

This clonotype turned up a few times. The V call is TRBV12-3 or TRBV12-4, the J call TRBJ1-2; 7 bases are shared with TRBD1. Trimming took 6 bases from V and 2 from J; bases not matched to a gene: 3. This CDR3 has 13 amino acids. CDR3 protein: CASRRGQNYGYTF. In DNA, the CDR3 is TGTGCCAGCAGAAGGGGGCAAAACTATGGCTACACCTTC.

This clonotype was recorded many times. V is TRBV7-9 and J is TRBJ1-2; D perhaps matches TRBD1 (6 bases). Per germline, CDR1 SEHNR and CDR2 FQNEAQ (reference sequence). The CDR3 extends over 14 amino acids. Trimming took off 2 bases at V and 0 bases at J, with 7 bases between the two ends. The CDR3 coding sequence is TGTGCCAGCAGCTTACAGGGGCCTAACTATGGCTACACCTTC. Its protein product is CASSLQGPNYGYTF.

This clonotype showed up just once. V gene TRBV29-1 combines with J gene TRBJ1-4; D unclear. Germline V gives CDR1 SQVTM, CDR2 ANQGSEA. The CDR3 contains 9 residues. Trimming removed 4 bases from V and 13 bases from J, with 7 bases in between. CDR3 coding DNA: TGCAGCGTTGGGCGGGGACTGTTTTTT. Translation: CSVGRGLFF.

This clonotype has at least ten counts. This sequence joins TRBV20-1 and TRBJ2-7, with 10 bases fitting TRBD2. From germline, CDR1 is DFQATT and CDR2 SNEGSKA (reference sequence). The CDR3 covers 15 residues. Germline trimming cut 3 bases from V and 2 bases from J; bases unmatched to any gene: 7. Here the CDR3 reads CSASATSGYAYEQYF. The CDR3 DNA reads as TGCAGTGCTAGCGCGACTAGCGGGTACGCCTACGAGCAGTACTTC.

This clonotype was found many times. The rearrangement links TRBV29-1 to TRBJ2-7; 7 bases agree with TRBD1. The CDR3 is 11 amino acids. J gave up 3 bases and V 6 bases, and 2 bases lay outside the gene matches. In germline, CDR1 is SQVTM, CDR2 ANQGSEA. CDR3 loop: CSVGTDYEQYF. The CDR3 DNA sequence: TGCAGCGTCGGGACAGACTACGAGCAGTACTTC.

This clonotype was observed a few times. V gene TRBV3-1 combines with J gene TRBJ1-5; perhaps TRBD1 as D (5 bases). Trimming left V 4 bases short and J 4 bases short, with 8 bases between. The CDR3 has 13 residues. Per the germline V gene, CDR1 is LGHDT and CDR2 is YNNKEL (reference sequence). The CDR3 coding sequence is TGTGCCAGCAGCCGACAGCGGAATCAGCCCCAGCATTTT. This codes for CASSRQRNQPQHF. The full variable domain, in which reference TRBV3-1 and TRBJ1-5 provide the parts outside the CDR3, is DTAVSQTPKYLVTQMGNDKSIKCEQNLGHDTMYWYKQDSKKFLKIMFSYNNKELIINETVPNRFSPKSPDKAHLNLHINSLELGDSAVYFCASSRQRNQPQHFGDGTRLSIL.

This clonotype was picked up a small number of times. The chain uses TRBV27 and TRBJ1-1; 9 bases match TRBD1. V lost 7 bases, J lost 1 base, and 10 bases stayed unmatched. This CDR3 is built from 16 residues. Looked up from germline, CDR1 is MNHEY and CDR2 is SMNVEV (reference sequence). CDR3 in DNA: TGTGCCAGCACCGGGACAGGGCATCCGACGAACACTGAAGCTTTCTTT. As protein: CASTGTGHPTNTEAFF.

This clonotype was found a few times. A much more abundant neighbour one base away suggests this may be a read error. The chain links TRBV5-1 to TRBJ1-1; tentative D call: TRBD1 (5 bases). The CDR3 runs to 13 residues. Per germline, CDR1 SGHRS and CDR2 YFSETQ. With 4 bases removed from V and 7 bases from J, the gap between germline ends came to 14 bases. The CDR3 DNA follows: TGCGCCAGCAGCCCACGGGGGGTTAATGAAGCTTTCTTT. As protein: CASSPRGVNEAFF. Full variable domain (rest looked up from reference TRBV5-1 and TRBJ1-1): KAGVTQTPRYLIKTRGQQVTLSCSPISGHRSVSWYQQTPGQGLQFLFEYFSETQRNKGNFPGRFSGRQFSNSRSEMNVSTLELGDSALYLCASSPRGVNEAFFGQGTRLTVV.

This clonotype showed up just a few times. The chain has TRBV7-2 and TRBJ2-2, with no clear D. There are 14 residues in the CDR3. V shed 4 bases and J shed 4 bases, with 10 bases lying between them. Germline assignment: CDR1 SGHTA and CDR2 FQGNSA. For the CDR3, the DNA is TGTGCCAGCAGCTCTTACACGATCACCGGGGAGCTGTTTTTT. It is translated as CASSSYTITGELFF.